This entry is about one TCR beta chain. Its antigen is as yet unknown. The sample is drawn from a study of cytomegalovirus exposure and HLA in healthy donors. PCR employed 60 Vbeta and 13 Jbeta primers. Sequencing used immunoSEQ multiplex PCR; TCRdb keeps in-frame clones, though not all of them. The table includes roughly 140,000 clones, more than 65% detected once. Study conclusions and caveats: With high specificity and sensitivity, the classifier reportedly diagnosed cytomegalovirus status.

Sequencing used PBMCs. The receptor comes from a young woman in good health and CMV-seronegative.

CDR3 loop: CASSSTGVTQETQYF. CDR3 bases: TGTGCCAGCAGCTCCACAGGGGTGACGCAAGAGACCCAGTACTTC. This rearrangement joins TRBV5-6 to TRBJ2-5, with 7 bases aligning to TRBD1. With V trimmed by 3 bases and J by 2 bases, 7 bases remained unmatched. Germline values: CDR1 SGHDT, CDR2 YYEEEE. The CDR3 is 15 residues long.